The 5 T cell receptor beta chains given below trace back to one sample, sequenced in a study of control samples from healthy donors and cancer patients. The method was immunoSEQ multiplex PCR; TCRdb's version includes in-frame clones alone and lacks a portion of them. In the table there are 100,000 to 150,000 clones, about nine tenths of which are singletons. The sequencing input was blood. The receptors here all came from a middle-aged man in good health.

The chain uses TRBV7-9 and TRBJ2-7; D remains ambiguous. Per the germline V gene, CDR1 is SEHNR and CDR2 is FQNEAQ (reference sequence). V lost 4 bases to trimming and J lost 4 bases, with 11 bases between them. CDR3 length: 13 residues. The CDR3 DNA sequence: TGTGCCAGCAGCTGGGGTGATTCATACGAGCAGTACTTC. It specifies CASSWGDSYEQYF. The full variable domain, with the rest looked up from reference TRBV7-9 and TRBJ2-7, is DTGVSQNPRHKITKRGQNVTFRCDPISEHNRLYWYRQTLGQGPEFLTYFQNEAQLEKSRLLSDRFSAERPKGSFSTLEIQRTEQGDSAMYLCASSWGDSYEQYFGPGTRLTVT.

The chain employs TRBV2 and TRBJ1-4; 9 bases line up with TRBD1. Trimming removed 1 base from V and 4 bases from J; junction bases left unmatched: 7. The CDR3 covers 17 residues. The germline gives CDR1 SNHLY, CDR2 FYNNEI. CDR3 DNA: TGTGCCAGCAGTGAAGTCGTGCGGGACAGGGTTAATGAAAAACTGTTTTTT. Amino acid sequence: CASSEVVRDRVNEKLFF.

V is TRBV10-1 and J is TRBJ1-1; TRBD1 might be the D (6 bases). The CDR3 runs to 14 residues. In germline, CDR1 is WNHNN, CDR2 SYGVQD (reference sequence). Trimming removed 2 bases from V and 1 base from J, with 8 bases in between. CDR3 in DNA: TGCGCCAGCAGTGAGCACAGGGAGAACACTGAAGCTTTCTTT. Its translation is CASSEHRENTEAFF.

The sample holds one count of this clone. V gene TRBV3-1 (or the pseudogene TRBV3-2) combines with J gene TRBJ2-7, with 9 bases fitting TRBD2. V dropped 1 base and J dropped 1; count of bases not matched to a gene: 5. The germline CDR1 and CDR2 sequences are LGHDT and YNNKEL (reference sequence). The CDR3 runs 16 residues. Here the CDR3 DNA reads TGTGCCAGCAGCCAAGCCAGCGGGGGGCGATCCTACGAGCAGTACTTC. Translation: CASSQASGGRSYEQYF.

The CDR3 is CASSSAGGLDTGELFF. CDR3 bases: TGTGCCAGCAGTTCCGCAGGGGGCTTGGACACCGGGGAGCTGTTTTTT. The chain links TRBV28 to TRBJ2-2, with TRBD1 matching 8 bases. Germline values: CDR1 MDHEN, CDR2 SYDVKM. V lost 4 bases to trimming and J lost 3 bases; unmatched junction nucleotides: 7. There are 16 residues in the CDR3.